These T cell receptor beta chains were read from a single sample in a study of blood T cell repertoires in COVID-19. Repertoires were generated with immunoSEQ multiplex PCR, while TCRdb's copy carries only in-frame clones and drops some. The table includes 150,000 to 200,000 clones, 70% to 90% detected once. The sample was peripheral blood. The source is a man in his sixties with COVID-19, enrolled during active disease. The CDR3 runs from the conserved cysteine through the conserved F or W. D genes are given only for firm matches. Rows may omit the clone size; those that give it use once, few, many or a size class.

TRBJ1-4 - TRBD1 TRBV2 TGTGCCAGCAGTGAAGGGACAGGGATTAATGAAAAACTGTTTTTT CASSEGTGINEKLFF
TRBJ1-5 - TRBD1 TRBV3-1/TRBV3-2 TGTGCCAGCAGCCCAGGGGGCCTCTGCTATAGCAATCAGCCCCAGCATTTT CASSPGGLCYSNQPQHF
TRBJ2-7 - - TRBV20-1 TGCAGTGCTCGCAGAGGCTACGAGCAGTACTTC CSARRGYEQYF
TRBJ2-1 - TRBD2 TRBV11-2 TGTGCCAGCAGCTTAATGACGGGAGGAAGCTTCTTC CASSLMTGGSFF
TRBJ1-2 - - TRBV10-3 TGTGCCATCACTTCCAGGGGCAACTATGGCTACACCTTC CAITSRGNYGYTF
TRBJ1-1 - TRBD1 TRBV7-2 TGTGCCAGCAGCTCCCAGGGGGAGGCTGAAGCTTTCTTT CASSSQGEAEAFF
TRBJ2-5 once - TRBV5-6 TGTGCCAGCAGCTTGGGGGGGCTGCCCAACGGAGAGACCCAGTACTTC CASSLGGLPNGETQYF
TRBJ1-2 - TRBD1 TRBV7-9 TGTGCCAGCACTCTAAGGGGGCCAGGGAGGTACTATGGCTACACCTTC CASTLRGPGRYYGYTF
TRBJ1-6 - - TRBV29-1 TGCAGCGTCCGGACAGCAAATAATTCACCCCTCCACTTT CSVRTANNSPLHF
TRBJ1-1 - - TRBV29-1 TGCAGCGTCCGCAGGGACATGAACACTGAAGCTTTCTTT CSVRRDMNTEAFF
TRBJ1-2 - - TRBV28 TGTGCCAGCAGTTTAGGGGGCAGGGGCTATGGCTACACCTTC CASSLGGRGYGYTF
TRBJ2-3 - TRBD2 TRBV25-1 TGTGCCAGCAGTGCTAGCGGGAGCTTCCCGGATACGCAGTATTTT CASSASGSFPDTQYF
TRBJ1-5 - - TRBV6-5 TGTGCCAGCAGGGGGATAAGGGGGATCAATCAGCCCCAGCATTTT CASRGIRGINQPQHF
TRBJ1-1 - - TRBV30 TGTGCCTGGAGTACAGGGACTGAAGCTTTCTTT CAWSTGTEAFF
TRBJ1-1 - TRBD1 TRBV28 TGTGCCAGCAGCGCGACGGGTACAGGGGGCGTCACTGAAGCTTTCTTT CASSATGTGGVTEAFF
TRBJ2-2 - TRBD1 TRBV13 TGTGCCAGCAGCTCGTCAGGGACAGCGAACACCGGGGAGCTGTTTTTT CASSSSGTANTGELFF
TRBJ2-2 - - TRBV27 TGTGCCAGCAGTTTATTCACGAACACCGGGGAGCTGTTTTTT CASSLFTNTGELFF
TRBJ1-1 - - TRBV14 TGTGCCAGCAGCCAAGCCGGGAACACTGAAGCTTTCTTT CASSQAGNTEAFF
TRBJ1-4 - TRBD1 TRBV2 TGTGCCAGCAGCCCCGGGACAGGGGGCCGGGGTGAAAAACTGTTTTTT CASSPGTGGRGEKLFF
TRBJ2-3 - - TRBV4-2 TGTGCCAGCAGCCAAGCAGGGGCAGATACGCAGTATTTT CASSQAGADTQYF
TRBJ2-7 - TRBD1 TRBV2 TGTGCCAGCAGCCGGGACAGGGGCTCCTACGAGCAGTACTTC CASSRDRGSYEQYF
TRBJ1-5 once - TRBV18 TGTGCCAGCTCACCCGGGAGGGTGGCTCCTCAGCCCCAGCATTTT CASSPGRVAPQPQHF
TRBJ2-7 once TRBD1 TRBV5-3 TGTGCCAGAAGCACCGGGACAGGGGATGATTGCGAGCAGTACTTC CARSTGTGDDCEQYF
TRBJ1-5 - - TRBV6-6 TGTGCCAGCAGTTACAGCCTGGCCCAGCATTTT CASSYSLAQHF
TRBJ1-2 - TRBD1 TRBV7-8 TGTGCCAGCAGCTCCACCTTCTCTCAGGGGGCCTATGGCTACACCTTC CASSSTFSQGAYGYTF
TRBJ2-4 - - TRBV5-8 TGTGCCAGCAGCTTGTTAGGGGGAGAAAACATTCAGTACTTC CASSLLGGENIQYF
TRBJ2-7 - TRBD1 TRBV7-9 TGTGCCAGCAGCTTAGGGGACAGCTACGAGCAGTACTTC CASSLGDSYEQYF
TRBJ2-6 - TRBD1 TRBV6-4 TGTGCCAGCAAACCATTCGCCGGGACAGGGTTGGTCCTGACTTTC CASKPFAGTGLVLTF
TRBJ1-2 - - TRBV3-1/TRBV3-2 TGTGCCAGCAGCCAAGAAGACAGATATGGCTACACCTTC CASSQEDRYGYTF
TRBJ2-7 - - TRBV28 TGTGCCAGCAGATTCGACGGCCGGGGAGAGCAGTACTTC CASRFDGRGEQYF
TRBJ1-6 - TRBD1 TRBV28 TGTGCCAGCAGTGTCGGGACAGGCGGCGGGAATTCACCCCTCCACTTT CASSVGTGGGNSPLHF
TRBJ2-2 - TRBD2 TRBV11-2 TGTGCCAGCGGTAGCGGGAGCGGTGCCGGGGAGCTGTTTTTT CASGSGSGAGELFF
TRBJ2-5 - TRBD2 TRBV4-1 TGCGCCAGCAGCCAAGCTCTAGCGGGAGTAAAGACCCAGTACTTC CASSQALAGVKTQYF
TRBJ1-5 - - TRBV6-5 TGTGCCACCAAGGCCCAGCAGGGGATCAATCAGCCCCAGCATTTT CATKAQQGINQPQHF
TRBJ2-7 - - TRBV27 TGTGCCAGCAGCTGGGGCAGGGCGGTCTACGAGCAGTACTTC CASSWGRAVYEQYF
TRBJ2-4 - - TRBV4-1 TGCGCCAGCAGCCCCTTAGGCGGGGGCATGAGGACCAAAAACATTCAGTACTTC CASSPLGGGMRTKNIQYF
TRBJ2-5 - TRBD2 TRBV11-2 TGTGCCAGCAGCTGGACATGGACTAGCGGGAAAGAGACCCAGTACTTC CASSWTWTSGKETQYF